The T cell receptor beta chain under discussion was sequenced for a study of blood T cell repertoires in COVID-19. Study context: Spain, Italy and the United States supplied samples that represented acute and convalescent COVID-19.

The authors' processing: Amplified reference gene primers provided the basis for estimating nucleated cell counts. Profiling relied on immunoSEQ multiplex PCR, and the TCRdb table lists in-frame clones only, not all of them. V and J calls and clone size are those listed in that table; D and trimming were worked out from the DNA. The profile shows approximately 250,000 clones, roughly 84% of them singletons. The CDR3 is 16 amino acids. The germline gives CDR1 ENHRY, CDR2 SYGVKD. V dropped 0 bases and J dropped 5 bases, with 16 bases sitting between them. The source material was peripheral blood. This sequence originates from a human donor in a cohort sampled during active COVID-19. The chain links TRBV10-3 to TRBJ2-5; tentatively, D is TRBD1 (6 bases). In DNA, the CDR3 is TGTGCCATCAGTGAGTCCGCAACAGGGTTTAGGGAGACCCAGTACTTC. The encoded protein is CAISESATGFRETQYF.